These T cell receptor beta chains were read from a single sample in a study of human T cells and chemical hapten exposure. Via MiXCR, TCRdb re-called the RACE reads, giving one row per CDR3 protein. The profile shows approximately 87,000 distinct CDR3 sequences, roughly an eighth of them singletons. This specimen was whole blood, taken in connection with sensitization to the hapten diphenylcyclopropenone (DPC). The receptors here all came from a woman aged 40 to 50 with alopecia areata. Some clones in this sample may be carry-over from other donors' samples. CDR3s include the opening cysteine and the closing phenylalanine or tryptophan. The order of the fields is V gene, J gene, D gene, clone size, CDR3 DNA, CDR3 protein. D genes are given only for firm matches. Size is stated for part of the rows, as once, few or many counts, or as a class when the clone is expanded.

v_gene: TRBV6-5; j_gene: TRBJ2-1; d_gene: TRBD2; abundance: NA; CDR3nt: TGTGCCAGCAGCCTGACTAGCGGGAAGTTCAATGAGCAGTTCTTC; CDR3aa: CASSLTSGKFNEQFF
v_gene: TRBV7-2; j_gene: TRBJ1-6; d_gene: NA; abundance: NA; CDR3nt: TGTGCCAGCAGTCGGACAGAGGGGCCCCTCATGGGTCCCCTCCACTTT; CDR3aa: CASSRTEGPLMGPLHF
v_gene: TRBV29-1; j_gene: TRBJ2-5; d_gene: TRBD1; abundance: many; CDR3nt: TGCAGCGTTGAGGACAGGGCGAACCAAGAGACCCAGTACTTC; CDR3aa: CSVEDRANQETQYF
v_gene: TRBV7-2; j_gene: TRBJ1-6; d_gene: NA; abundance: many; CDR3nt: TGTGCCAGCAGCGCCGGAACTTGGAATTCACCCCTCCACTTT; CDR3aa: CASSAGTWNSPLHF
v_gene: TRBV19; j_gene: TRBJ2-1; d_gene: TRBD2; abundance: few; CDR3nt: TGTGCCAGTAGTAGTCCTCTAGCGGGGGGGTGGAATGAGCAGTTCTTC; CDR3aa: CASSSPLAGGWNEQFF
v_gene: TRBV12-3/TRBV12-4; j_gene: TRBJ1-6; d_gene: TRBD1; abundance: NA; CDR3nt: TGTGCCAGCAGTCCCCGGACAGGAAATTCACCCCTCCACTTT; CDR3aa: CASSPRTGNSPLHF
v_gene: TRBV29-1; j_gene: TRBJ1-1; d_gene: NA; abundance: NA; CDR3nt: TGCAGCGCCGGACGGATGATGAACACTGAAGCTTTCTTT; CDR3aa: CSAGRMMNTEAFF
v_gene: TRBV7-6; j_gene: TRBJ1-1; d_gene: NA; abundance: NA; CDR3nt: TGTGCCAGCAGCTTGAAAGGCTTAGGCACTGAAGCTTTCTTT; CDR3aa: CASSLKGLGTEAFF
v_gene: TRBV28; j_gene: TRBJ1-4; d_gene: TRBD1; abundance: few; CDR3nt: TGTGCCAGCATTCCGGACAGGGGGGACAAAAAACTGTTTTTT; CDR3aa: CASIPDRGDKKLFF
v_gene: TRBV20-1; j_gene: TRBJ1-3; d_gene: NA; abundance: few; CDR3nt: TGCAGTGCTAGATTGGGGGCCGGAAACACCATATATTTT; CDR3aa: CSARLGAGNTIYF
v_gene: TRBV14; j_gene: TRBJ1-1; d_gene: NA; abundance: many; CDR3nt: TGTGCCAGCAGCCAAGACGGGGTACTAGCGACTGAAGCTTTCTTT; CDR3aa: CASSQDGVLATEAFF
v_gene: TRBV6-2/TRBV6-3; j_gene: TRBJ1-1; d_gene: NA; abundance: many; CDR3nt: TGTGCCAGCATGGAGCGGGGAAGGAGGACCACTGAAGCTTTCTTT; CDR3aa: CASMERGRRTTEAFF
v_gene: TRBV18; j_gene: TRBJ2-3; d_gene: NA; abundance: NA; CDR3nt: TGTGCCAGCTCACGAGACCCGACAGATACGCAGTATTTT; CDR3aa: CASSRDPTDTQYF
v_gene: TRBV7-2; j_gene: TRBJ2-5; d_gene: NA; abundance: many; CDR3nt: TGTGCCAGCAGCCTAACCGGGGCCCTCCAAGAGACCCAGTACTTC; CDR3aa: CASSLTGALQETQYF
v_gene: TRBV20-1; j_gene: TRBJ2-2; d_gene: TRBD2; abundance: NA; CDR3nt: TGCAGTGCCATCTCGACTAGCGGGGTCGGGGAGCTGTTTTTT; CDR3aa: CSAISTSGVGELFF
v_gene: TRBV10-1; j_gene: TRBJ2-1; d_gene: TRBD2; abundance: many; CDR3nt: TGCGCCAGCAGTGTACTAGCGGATCTCATCGGGGAGCAGTTCTTC; CDR3aa: CASSVLADLIGEQFF
v_gene: TRBV19; j_gene: TRBJ2-1; d_gene: NA; abundance: NA; CDR3nt: TGTGCCAGTAGTAGAACAACGTTAACCTCTTACAATGAGCAGTTCTTC; CDR3aa: CASSRTTLTSYNEQFF
v_gene: TRBV27; j_gene: TRBJ1-1; d_gene: NA; abundance: NA; CDR3nt: TGTGCCAGCAGTCTCCATCCAGGGCCGAACACTGAAGCTTTCTTT; CDR3aa: CASSLHPGPNTEAFF
v_gene: TRBV7-9; j_gene: TRBJ2-7; d_gene: TRBD2; abundance: few; CDR3nt: TGTGCCAGCAGCTTAGCGCTAGCGGGAGGCGGATACGAGCAGTACTTC; CDR3aa: CASSLALAGGGYEQYF
v_gene: TRBV20-1; j_gene: TRBJ1-4; d_gene: NA; abundance: few; CDR3nt: TGCAGTGCACCCCCCATGGGGGGCAAAGGAGAAAAACTGTTTTTT; CDR3aa: CSAPPMGGKGEKLFF
v_gene: TRBV5-1; j_gene: TRBJ2-1; d_gene: TRBD2; abundance: NA; CDR3nt: TGCGCCAGCAGCCTGACTAGCGGGAGCCCCTACAATGAGCAGTTCTTC; CDR3aa: CASSLTSGSPYNEQFF
v_gene: TRBV20-1; j_gene: TRBJ2-3; d_gene: TRBD1; abundance: NA; CDR3nt: TGCAGTGCTAGAGATCTCAGGCAGGGGGGCACAGATACGCAGTATTTT; CDR3aa: CSARDLRQGGTDTQYF
v_gene: TRBV7-9; j_gene: TRBJ2-3; d_gene: TRBD2; abundance: many; CDR3nt: TGTGCCAGCTCGGTGCGGGGGGGCCCAGATACGCAGTATTTT; CDR3aa: CASSVRGGPDTQYF
v_gene: TRBV20-1; j_gene: TRBJ1-6; d_gene: TRBD1; abundance: many; CDR3nt: TGCAGTGCTAGAGAAAGCAGGGGGTCCTATAATTCACCCCTCCACTTT; CDR3aa: CSARESRGSYNSPLHF
v_gene: TRBV12-3/TRBV12-4; j_gene: TRBJ2-3; d_gene: TRBD2; abundance: many; CDR3nt: TGTGCCAGCAGTACTAGCGGGACAGATACGCAGTATTTT; CDR3aa: CASSTSGTDTQYF
v_gene: TRBV9; j_gene: TRBJ2-3; d_gene: NA; abundance: NA; CDR3nt: TGTGCCAGCAGCGTAGGGGCGGGGCCAGATACGCAGTATTTT; CDR3aa: CASSVGAGPDTQYF
v_gene: TRBV3-1; j_gene: TRBJ2-5; d_gene: TRBD1; abundance: many; CDR3nt: TGTGCCAGCAGGCGGACAGGGGAGGAGACCCAGTACTTC; CDR3aa: CASRRTGEETQYF
v_gene: TRBV18; j_gene: TRBJ1-5; d_gene: NA; abundance: many; CDR3nt: TGTGCCAGCTCAGCAGGGACCAATCAGCCCCAGCATTTT; CDR3aa: CASSAGTNQPQHF
v_gene: TRBV11-2; j_gene: TRBJ2-5; d_gene: NA; abundance: few; CDR3nt: TGTGCCAGCAGCTTAGTGCCAGAAGGGGAGACCCAGTACTTC; CDR3aa: CASSLVPEGETQYF
v_gene: TRBV27; j_gene: TRBJ2-2; d_gene: TRBD1; abundance: many; CDR3nt: TGTGCCAGCAGACCGGGACAGGTTGCCACCGGGGAGCTGTTTTTT; CDR3aa: CASRPGQVATGELFF
v_gene: TRBV6-6; j_gene: TRBJ1-6; d_gene: TRBD1; abundance: few; CDR3nt: TGTGCCAGCGCAACTCCACAGGGGTCGAGAAATTCACCCCTCCACTTT; CDR3aa: CASATPQGSRNSPLHF
v_gene: TRBV11-2; j_gene: TRBJ2-1; d_gene: NA; abundance: many; CDR3nt: TGTGCCAGCAGCTTACTCTTTACAGGGCACAATGAGCAGTTCTTC; CDR3aa: CASSLLFTGHNEQFF
v_gene: TRBV28; j_gene: TRBJ1-5; d_gene: NA; abundance: many; CDR3nt: TGTGCCAGCAGTCAGCCAGTGGGAGGGGGTAGTCAGCCCCAGCATTTT; CDR3aa: CASSQPVGGGSQPQHF
v_gene: TRBV11-2; j_gene: TRBJ2-7; d_gene: TRBD1; abundance: few; CDR3nt: TGTGCCAGCAGCTTAGGGACAGGGGAGCAGTACTTC; CDR3aa: CASSLGTGEQYF
v_gene: TRBV24-1; j_gene: TRBJ2-1; d_gene: TRBD1; abundance: NA; CDR3nt: TGTGCCACCAGTGAATGGGGACAGGGAATATACAATGAGCAGTTCTTC; CDR3aa: CATSEWGQGIYNEQFF
v_gene: TRBV5-4; j_gene: TRBJ2-1; d_gene: TRBD1; abundance: few; CDR3nt: TGTGCCAGCAGCGAACAGGGGCGCACCTACAATGAGCAGTTCTTC; CDR3aa: CASSEQGRTYNEQFF
v_gene: TRBV27; j_gene: TRBJ1-2; d_gene: NA; abundance: NA; CDR3nt: TGTGCCAGCAGTTTATCAGGACCCTCTGGCTATGGCTACACCTTC; CDR3aa: CASSLSGPSGYGYTF
v_gene: TRBV2; j_gene: TRBJ1-1; d_gene: NA; abundance: many; CDR3nt: TGTGCCAGCAGTACTTCCGGGGTGACTGAAGCTTTCTTT; CDR3aa: CASSTSGVTEAFF
v_gene: TRBV18; j_gene: TRBJ2-7; d_gene: TRBD2; abundance: NA; CDR3nt: TGTGCCAGCTCACCTTTGCCCGGGACTAGTCCATACGAGCAGTACTTC; CDR3aa: CASSPLPGTSPYEQYF
v_gene: TRBV7-2; j_gene: TRBJ1-5; d_gene: NA; abundance: NA; CDR3nt: TGTGCCAGCAGCCTACCGCCGCAGCCCCAGCATTTT; CDR3aa: CASSLPPQPQHF
v_gene: TRBV7-9; j_gene: TRBJ2-1; d_gene: NA; abundance: few; CDR3nt: TGTGCCAGCAGCTCATATGAAGTTGGTGAGCAGTTCTTC; CDR3aa: CASSSYEVGEQFF
v_gene: TRBV19; j_gene: TRBJ2-2; d_gene: TRBD2; abundance: many; CDR3nt: TGTGCCAGTAGGGCTAGCGGTAACACCGGGGAGCTGTTTTTT; CDR3aa: CASRASGNTGELFF
v_gene: TRBV20-1; j_gene: TRBJ1-5; d_gene: NA; abundance: few; CDR3nt: TGCAGTGCCCCGGGCAGGGCAAATCAGCCCCAGCATTTT; CDR3aa: CSAPGRANQPQHF
v_gene: TRBV10-2; j_gene: TRBJ2-7; d_gene: NA; abundance: NA; CDR3nt: TGCGCCAGCAGTGGCTGGGCTCCAGACGAGCAGTACTTC; CDR3aa: CASSGWAPDEQYF
v_gene: TRBV20-1; j_gene: TRBJ2-5; d_gene: TRBD2; abundance: many; CDR3nt: TGCAGTGCTAGAGTGGCTAGCGGGACACTCCAAGAGACCCAGTACTTC; CDR3aa: CSARVASGTLQETQYF
v_gene: TRBV20-1; j_gene: TRBJ1-5; d_gene: NA; abundance: few; CDR3nt: TGCAGTGCTAGTAGGGGGACTGCTCAGCCCCAGCATTTT; CDR3aa: CSASRGTAQPQHF
v_gene: TRBV29-1; j_gene: TRBJ2-1; d_gene: NA; abundance: many; CDR3nt: TGCAGCGTAACCGGGACCCCTTTAAAATCGAATGAGCAGTTCTTC; CDR3aa: CSVTGTPLKSNEQFF
v_gene: TRBV29-1; j_gene: TRBJ1-1; d_gene: NA; abundance: NA; CDR3nt: TGCAGCGTTGAAGAAGGGGGATTTACTGAAGCTTTCTTT; CDR3aa: CSVEEGGFTEAFF
v_gene: TRBV6-5; j_gene: TRBJ2-7; d_gene: NA; abundance: few; CDR3nt: TGTGCCAGCAGTTACTCGCCAGCCCGATCCTACGAGCAGTACTTC; CDR3aa: CASSYSPARSYEQYF
v_gene: TRBV11-2; j_gene: TRBJ2-1; d_gene: TRBD2; abundance: once; CDR3nt: TGTGCCAGCAGGTTTTCGCCTAGCGGGAGCTGGGGTGAGCAGTTCTTC; CDR3aa: CASRFSPSGSWGEQFF
v_gene: TRBV5-5; j_gene: TRBJ1-5; d_gene: NA; abundance: NA; CDR3nt: TGTGCCAGCAGCCCCGAACAGGGTATAAGCAATCAGCCCCAGCATTTT; CDR3aa: CASSPEQGISNQPQHF
v_gene: TRBV14; j_gene: TRBJ2-1; d_gene: TRBD2; abundance: NA; CDR3nt: TGTGCCAGCAGCCAAATTGTTAGTGGGACTATCTTTCGTAATGAGCAGTTCTTC; CDR3aa: CASSQIVSGTIFRNEQFF
v_gene: TRBV6-4; j_gene: TRBJ2-1; d_gene: NA; abundance: NA; CDR3nt: TGTGCCAGCAGTCCGGTTGGGGTAGGTGAGCAGTTCTTC; CDR3aa: CASSPVGVGEQFF
v_gene: TRBV28; j_gene: TRBJ1-2; d_gene: NA; abundance: few; CDR3nt: TGTGCCAGCAGTTTAGGAGAGAACTATGGCTACACCTTC; CDR3aa: CASSLGENYGYTF
v_gene: TRBV12-3/TRBV12-4; j_gene: TRBJ2-5; d_gene: TRBD2; abundance: NA; CDR3nt: TGTGCCAGCAGTCCGTGGACTAGCGGGAGTTTGGATGAGACCCAGTACTTC; CDR3aa: CASSPWTSGSLDETQYF
v_gene: TRBV29-1; j_gene: TRBJ2-5; d_gene: NA; abundance: many; CDR3nt: TGCAGCGCTCGCCCGGGGCAAGAGACCCAGTACTTC; CDR3aa: CSARPGQETQYF